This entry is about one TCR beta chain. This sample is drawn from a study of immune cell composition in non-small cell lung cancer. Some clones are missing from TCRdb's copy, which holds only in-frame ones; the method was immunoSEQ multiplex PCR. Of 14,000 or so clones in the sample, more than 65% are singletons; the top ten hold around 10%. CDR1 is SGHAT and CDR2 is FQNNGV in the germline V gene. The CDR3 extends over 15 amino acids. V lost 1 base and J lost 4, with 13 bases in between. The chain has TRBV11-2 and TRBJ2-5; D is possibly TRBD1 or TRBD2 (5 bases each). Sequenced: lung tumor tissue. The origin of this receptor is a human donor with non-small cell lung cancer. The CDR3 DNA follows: TGTGCCAGCAGCTTAGGTGCGGGTGGGGGAGAGACCCAGTACTTC. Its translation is CASSLGAGGGETQYF.